This note documents a single T cell receptor beta chain sequence. The antigen remains undetermined. Nucleic acids came from premalignant or tumor cells enriched by macro-dissection. These data are taken from a study of immune evolution from preneoplasia to lung adenocarcinoma. Study details: HLA loss of heterozygosity: around 6.5% AIS, about 15% MIA, about 30% ADC, none AAH.

Measured with immunoSEQ multiplex PCR; TCRdb has only the in-frame clones, and not every one. The data contain approximately 6,900 clones, about 84% of them singletons. Deletions cut 6 bases from V and 11 bases from J, with 12 bases between. CDR3 length: 10 amino acids. Germline V lookup: CDR1 DFQATT, CDR2 SNEGSKA (reference sequence). Findings and caveats of the study: Later-stage lesions appeared to have more T cells, more diversity, less clonality.

The clonotype was recovered from a donor at least 70 years old with lung adenocarcinoma. The specimen was FFPE lung adenocarcinoma in situ tissue. The chain couples TRBV20-1 to TRBJ2-3, with D possibly matching TRBD2 (6 bases). The CDR3 bases are TGCAGTGCCGGTCAAGCGGGGCAGTATTTT. This gives the protein CSAGQAGQYF.